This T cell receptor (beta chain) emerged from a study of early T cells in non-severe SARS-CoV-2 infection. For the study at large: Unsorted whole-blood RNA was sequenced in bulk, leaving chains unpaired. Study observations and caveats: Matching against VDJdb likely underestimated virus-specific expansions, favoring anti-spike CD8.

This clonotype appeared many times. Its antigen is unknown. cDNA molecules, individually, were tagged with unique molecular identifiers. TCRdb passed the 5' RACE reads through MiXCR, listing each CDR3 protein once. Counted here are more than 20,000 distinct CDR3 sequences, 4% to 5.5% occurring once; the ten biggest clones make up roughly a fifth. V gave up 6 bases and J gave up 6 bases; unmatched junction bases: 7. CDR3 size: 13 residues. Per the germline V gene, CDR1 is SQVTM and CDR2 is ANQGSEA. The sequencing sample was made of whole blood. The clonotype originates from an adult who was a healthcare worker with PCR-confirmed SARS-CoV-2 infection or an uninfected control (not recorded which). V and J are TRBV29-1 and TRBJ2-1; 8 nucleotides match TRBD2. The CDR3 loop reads CSVWGLVINEQFF. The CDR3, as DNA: TGCAGCGTCTGGGGACTAGTGATCAATGAGCAGTTCTTC.